This TCR beta chain was obtained from a study of blood T cell repertoires in COVID-19. Background on the study: PBMCs, B-cell-depleted T cells, or T cells were the source of the cDNA or gDNA that made up the material.

This CDR3 comprises 17 residues. Germline V gives CDR1 MNHEY, CDR2 SMNVEV (reference sequence). After removal of 6 bases from V and 4 bases from J, the junction contained 13 bases not matched to a gene. Profiling relied on immunoSEQ multiplex PCR, and the TCRdb table lists in-frame clones only, not all of them. In the table there are roughly 38,000 clones, roughly 80% of which are singletons. Sequenced input: peripheral blood. The genes are TRBV27 and TRBJ2-1; TRBD1 aligns across 9 bases. This sequence was found in a human donor in a cohort sampled during active COVID-19. The DNA of the CDR3 is TGTGCCAGCAGCCCTATCCGGGACAGGGTTCGGTACAATGAGCAGTTCTTC. Translated, it gives CASSPIRDRVRYNEQFF.